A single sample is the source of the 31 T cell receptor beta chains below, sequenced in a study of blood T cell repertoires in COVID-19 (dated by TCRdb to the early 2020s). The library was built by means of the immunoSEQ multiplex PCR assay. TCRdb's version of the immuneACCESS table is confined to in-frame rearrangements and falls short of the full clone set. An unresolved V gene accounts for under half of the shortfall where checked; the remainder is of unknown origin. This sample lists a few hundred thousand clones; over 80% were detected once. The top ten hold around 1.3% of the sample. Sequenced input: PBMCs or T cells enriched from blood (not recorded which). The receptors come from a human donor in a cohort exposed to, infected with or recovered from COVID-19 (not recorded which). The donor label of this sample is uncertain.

CDR3 protein: CASSQVVRRRGQGADTEAFF. The DNA for the CDR3 is TGCGCCAGCAGCCAAGTAGTCCGGCGCAGGGGGCAAGGGGCTGACACTGAAGCTTTCTTT. The V gene is TRBV4-1, the J gene TRBJ1-1; 8 bases are shared with TRBD1. CDR3 length: 20 amino acids. The germline V gene encodes CDR1 MGHRA and CDR2 YSYEKL. J gave up 3 bases and V 1 base, and 19 bases lay outside the gene matches.

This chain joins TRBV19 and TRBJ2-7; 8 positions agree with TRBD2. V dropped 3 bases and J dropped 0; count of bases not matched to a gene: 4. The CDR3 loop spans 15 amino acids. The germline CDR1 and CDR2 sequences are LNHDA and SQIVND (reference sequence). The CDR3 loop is CASSISGTYSYEQYF. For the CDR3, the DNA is TGTGCCAGTAGTATTAGCGGGACCTACTCCTACGAGCAGTACTTC.

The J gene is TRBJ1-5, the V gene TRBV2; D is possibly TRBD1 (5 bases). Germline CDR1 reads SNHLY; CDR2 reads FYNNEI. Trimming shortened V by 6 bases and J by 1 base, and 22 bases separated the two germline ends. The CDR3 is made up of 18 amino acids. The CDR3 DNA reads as TGTGCCAGCAGGGGAGGGTCTACCGGGGGTTACAGCAATCAGCCCCAGCATTTT. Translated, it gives CASRGGSTGGYSNQPQHF. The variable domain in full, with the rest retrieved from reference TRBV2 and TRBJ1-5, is EPEVTQTPSHQVTQMGQEVILRCVPISNHLYFYWYRQILGQKVEFLVSFYNNEISEKSEIFDDQFSVERPDGSNFTLKIRSTKLEDSAMYFCASRGGSTGGYSNQPQHFGDGTRLSIL.

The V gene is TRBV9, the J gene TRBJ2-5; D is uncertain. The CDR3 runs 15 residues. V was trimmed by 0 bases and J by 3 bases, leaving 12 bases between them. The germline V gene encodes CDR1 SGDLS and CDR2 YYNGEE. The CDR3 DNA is TGTGCCAGCAGCGTAGGTTCTGGGCTGGAAGAGACCCAGTACTTC. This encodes CASSVGSGLEETQYF.

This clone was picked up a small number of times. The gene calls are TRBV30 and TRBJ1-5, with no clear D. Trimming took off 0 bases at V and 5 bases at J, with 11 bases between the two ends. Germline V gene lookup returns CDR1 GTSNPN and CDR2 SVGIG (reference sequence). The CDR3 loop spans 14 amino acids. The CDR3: CAWSVGSTDQPQHF. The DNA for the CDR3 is TGTGCCTGGAGTGTGGGCAGCACCGATCAGCCCCAGCATTTT.

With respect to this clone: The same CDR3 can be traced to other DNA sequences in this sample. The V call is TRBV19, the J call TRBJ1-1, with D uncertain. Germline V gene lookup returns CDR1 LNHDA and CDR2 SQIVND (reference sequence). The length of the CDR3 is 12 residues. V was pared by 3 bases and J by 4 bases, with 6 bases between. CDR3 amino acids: CASSIGVTEAFF. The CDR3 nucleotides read TGTGCCAGTAGTATCGGGGTCACTGAAGCTTTCTTT.

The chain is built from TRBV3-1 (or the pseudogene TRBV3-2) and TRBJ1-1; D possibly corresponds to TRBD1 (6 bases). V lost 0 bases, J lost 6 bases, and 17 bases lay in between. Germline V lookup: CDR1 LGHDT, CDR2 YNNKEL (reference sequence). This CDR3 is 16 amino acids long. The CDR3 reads CASSQDGGGGLAEAFF. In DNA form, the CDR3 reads TGTGCCAGCAGCCAAGATGGGGGCGGGGGATTGGCTGAAGCTTTCTTT.

The CDR3 loop is CASSPFRTGDGELFF. The CDR3 DNA reads TGTGCCAGCTCCCCCTTCCGGACTGGCGACGGGGAGCTGTTTTTT. The chain employs TRBV18 and TRBJ2-2; a possible D gene is TRBD2 (5 bases). In germline, CDR1 is KGHSH, CDR2 LQKENI. Trimming shortened V by 6 bases and J by 7 bases, and 18 bases separated the two germline ends. This CDR3 has 15 amino acids.

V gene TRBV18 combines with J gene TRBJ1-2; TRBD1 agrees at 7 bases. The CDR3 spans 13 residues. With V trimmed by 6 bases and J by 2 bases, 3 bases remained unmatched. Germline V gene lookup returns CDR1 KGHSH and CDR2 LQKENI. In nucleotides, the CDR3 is TGTGCCAGCTCGTCGGGACAGAACTATGGCTACACCTTC. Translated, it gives CASSSGQNYGYTF.

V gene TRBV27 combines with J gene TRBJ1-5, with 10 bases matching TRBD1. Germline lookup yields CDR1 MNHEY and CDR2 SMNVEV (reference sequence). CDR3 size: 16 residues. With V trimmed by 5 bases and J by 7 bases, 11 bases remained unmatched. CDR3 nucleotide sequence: TGTGCCAGCAGTCCACGTATGGGACAGGGGTGGCAGCCCCAGCATTTT. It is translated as CASSPRMGQGWQPQHF.

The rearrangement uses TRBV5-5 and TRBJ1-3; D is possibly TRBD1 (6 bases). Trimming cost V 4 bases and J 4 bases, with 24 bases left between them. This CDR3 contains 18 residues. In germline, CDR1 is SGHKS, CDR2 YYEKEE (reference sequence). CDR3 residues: CASSRSPQGGTSGNTIYF. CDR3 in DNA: TGTGCCAGCAGCCGATCCCCACAGGGTGGAACTTCCGGAAACACCATATATTTT.

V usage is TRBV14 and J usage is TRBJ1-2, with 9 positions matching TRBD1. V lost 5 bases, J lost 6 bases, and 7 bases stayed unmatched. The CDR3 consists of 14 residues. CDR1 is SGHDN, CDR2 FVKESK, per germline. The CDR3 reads CASSARTGAHGYTF. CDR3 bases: TGTGCCAGCAGCGCCCGGACAGGGGCACATGGCTACACCTTC.

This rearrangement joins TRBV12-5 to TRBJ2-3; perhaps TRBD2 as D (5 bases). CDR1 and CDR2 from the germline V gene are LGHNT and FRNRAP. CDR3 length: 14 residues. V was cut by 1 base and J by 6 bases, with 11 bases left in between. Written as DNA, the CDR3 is TGTGCTAGTGGTTTGGGAGGTTCGGGGGATACGCAGTATTTT. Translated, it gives CASGLGGSGDTQYF.

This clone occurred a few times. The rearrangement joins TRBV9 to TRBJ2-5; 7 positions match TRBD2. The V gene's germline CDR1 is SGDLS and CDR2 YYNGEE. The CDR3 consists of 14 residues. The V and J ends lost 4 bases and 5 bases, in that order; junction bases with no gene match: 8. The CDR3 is CASSKRTSGETQYF. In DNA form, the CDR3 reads TGTGCCAGCAGCAAACGGACTAGTGGGGAGACCCAGTACTTC.

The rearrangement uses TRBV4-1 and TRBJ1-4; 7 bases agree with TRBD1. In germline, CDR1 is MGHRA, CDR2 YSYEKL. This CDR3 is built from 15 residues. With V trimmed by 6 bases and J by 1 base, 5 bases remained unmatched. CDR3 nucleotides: TGCGCCAGCAGTCCTCAGGGGGTAACTAATGAAAAACTGTTTTTT. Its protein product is CASSPQGVTNEKLFF.

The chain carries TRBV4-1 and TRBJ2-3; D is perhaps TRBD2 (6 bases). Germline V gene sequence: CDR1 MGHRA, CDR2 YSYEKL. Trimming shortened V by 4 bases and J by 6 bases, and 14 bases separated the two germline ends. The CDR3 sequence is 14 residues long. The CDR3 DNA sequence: TGCGCCAGCAGCCCCCTGATTGGGGGGGATACGCAGTATTTT. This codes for CASSPLIGGDTQYF.

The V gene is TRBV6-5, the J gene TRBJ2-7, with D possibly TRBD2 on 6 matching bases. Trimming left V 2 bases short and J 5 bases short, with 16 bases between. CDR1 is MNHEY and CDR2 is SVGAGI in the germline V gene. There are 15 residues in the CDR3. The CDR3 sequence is CASSYSRGSSDEQYF. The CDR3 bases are TGTGCCAGCAGTTACAGTCGGGGGTCAAGCGACGAGCAGTACTTC.

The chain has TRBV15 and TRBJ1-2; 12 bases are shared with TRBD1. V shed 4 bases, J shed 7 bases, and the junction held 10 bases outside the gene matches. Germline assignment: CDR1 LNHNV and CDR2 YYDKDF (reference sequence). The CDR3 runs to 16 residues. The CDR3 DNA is TGTGCCACCAGCACCAACCGGGACAGGGGGCCACTTGGCTACACCTTC. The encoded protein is CATSTNRDRGPLGYTF. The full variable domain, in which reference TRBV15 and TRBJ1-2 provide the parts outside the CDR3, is DAMVIQNPRYQVTQFGKPVTLSCSQTLNHNVMYWYQQKSSQAPKLLFHYYDKDFNNEADTPDNFQSRRPNTSFCFLDIRSPGLGDTAMYLCATSTNRDRGPLGYTFGSGTRLTVV.

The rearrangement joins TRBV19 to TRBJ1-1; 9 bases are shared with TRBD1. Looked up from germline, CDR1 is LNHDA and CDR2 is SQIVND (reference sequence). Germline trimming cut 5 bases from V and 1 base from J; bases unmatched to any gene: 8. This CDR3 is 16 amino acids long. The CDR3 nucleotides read TGTGCCAGTAGTCCGTGGAGGGGACAGGGGAACACTGAAGCTTTCTTT. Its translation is CASSPWRGQGNTEAFF.

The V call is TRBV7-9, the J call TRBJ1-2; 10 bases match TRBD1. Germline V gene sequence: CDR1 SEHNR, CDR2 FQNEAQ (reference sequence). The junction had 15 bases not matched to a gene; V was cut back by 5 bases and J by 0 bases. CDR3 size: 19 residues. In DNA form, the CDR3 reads TGTGCCAGCAGCCAGACCTTCGGGACAGGGGTCAGAACTAACTATGGCTACACCTTC. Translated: CASSQTFGTGVRTNYGYTF.

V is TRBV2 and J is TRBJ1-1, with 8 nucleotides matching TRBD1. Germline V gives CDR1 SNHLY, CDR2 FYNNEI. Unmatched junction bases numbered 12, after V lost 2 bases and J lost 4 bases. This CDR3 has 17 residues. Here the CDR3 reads CASSEFPGGPTGTEAFF. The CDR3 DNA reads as TGTGCCAGCAGTGAATTCCCAGGGGGCCCCACGGGCACTGAAGCTTTCTTT.

The CDR3: CASSRTSGGAGADTQYF. CDR3 sequence (DNA): TGTGCCAGCAGCCGCACTAGCGGGGGGGCCGGGGCAGATACGCAGTATTTT. The chain recombines TRBV7-9 with TRBJ2-3, with 13 bases fitting TRBD2. The V gene's germline CDR1 is SEHNR and CDR2 FQNEAQ (reference sequence). The CDR3 has 17 residues. Trimming removed 5 bases from V and 4 bases from J; junction bases left unmatched: 9.

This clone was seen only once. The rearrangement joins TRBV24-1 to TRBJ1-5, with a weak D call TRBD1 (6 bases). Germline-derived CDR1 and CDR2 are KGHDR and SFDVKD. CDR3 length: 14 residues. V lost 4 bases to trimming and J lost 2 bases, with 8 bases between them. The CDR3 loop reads CATSERQGNQPQHF. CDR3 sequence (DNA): TGTGCCACCAGTGAACGACAGGGCAATCAGCCCCAGCATTTT.

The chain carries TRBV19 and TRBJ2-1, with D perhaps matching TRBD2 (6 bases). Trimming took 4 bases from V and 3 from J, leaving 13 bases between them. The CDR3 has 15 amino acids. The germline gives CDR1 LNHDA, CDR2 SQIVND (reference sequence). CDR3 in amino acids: CASSKEGRFYNEQFF. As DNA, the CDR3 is TGTGCCAGTAGTAAGGAGGGGCGATTCTACAATGAGCAGTTCTTC.

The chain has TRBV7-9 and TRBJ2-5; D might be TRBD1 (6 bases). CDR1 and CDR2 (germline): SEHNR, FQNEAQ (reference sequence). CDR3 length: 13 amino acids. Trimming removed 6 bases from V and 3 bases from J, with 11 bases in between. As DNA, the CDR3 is TGTGCCAGCAGACCAAACAGGGAAGAGACCCAGTACTTC. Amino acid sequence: CASRPNREETQYF.

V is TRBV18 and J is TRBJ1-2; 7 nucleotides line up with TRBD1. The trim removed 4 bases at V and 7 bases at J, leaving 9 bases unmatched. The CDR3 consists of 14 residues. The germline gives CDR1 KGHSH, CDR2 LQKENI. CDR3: CASSHPTGYGGYTF. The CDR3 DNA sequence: TGTGCCAGCTCACACCCGACAGGGTATGGTGGCTACACCTTC.

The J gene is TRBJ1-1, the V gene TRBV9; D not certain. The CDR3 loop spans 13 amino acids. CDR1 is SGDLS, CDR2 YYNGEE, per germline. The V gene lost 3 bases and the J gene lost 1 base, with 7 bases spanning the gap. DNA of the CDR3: TGTGCCAGCAGCGAGACACAGAACACTGAAGCTTTCTTT. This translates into CASSETQNTEAFF.

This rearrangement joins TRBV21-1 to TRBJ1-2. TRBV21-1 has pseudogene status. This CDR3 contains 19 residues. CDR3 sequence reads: CASSKVIVSIERSLYGYTF. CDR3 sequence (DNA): TGTGCCAGCAGCAAAGTAATTGTTAGTATCGAACGCTCCCTCTATGGCTACACCTTC.

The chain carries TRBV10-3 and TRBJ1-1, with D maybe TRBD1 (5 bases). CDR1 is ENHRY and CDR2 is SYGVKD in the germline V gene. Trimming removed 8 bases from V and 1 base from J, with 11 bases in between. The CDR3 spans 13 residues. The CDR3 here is CAIRSTGNTEAFF. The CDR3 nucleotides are TGTGCCATCCGATCCACAGGGAACACTGAAGCTTTCTTT.

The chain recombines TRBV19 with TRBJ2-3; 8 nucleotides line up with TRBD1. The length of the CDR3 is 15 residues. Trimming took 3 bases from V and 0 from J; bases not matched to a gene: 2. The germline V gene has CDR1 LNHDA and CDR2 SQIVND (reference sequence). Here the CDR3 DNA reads TGTGCCAGTAGTATCTGGACAGGGAGCACAGATACGCAGTATTTT. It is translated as CASSIWTGSTDTQYF.

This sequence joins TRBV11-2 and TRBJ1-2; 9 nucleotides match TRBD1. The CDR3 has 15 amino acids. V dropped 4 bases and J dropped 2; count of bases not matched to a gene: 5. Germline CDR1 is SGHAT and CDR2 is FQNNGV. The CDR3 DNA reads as TGTGCCAGCAGCTCAGGACAGGGGAGGAACTATGGCTACACCTTC. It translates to CASSSGQGRNYGYTF.